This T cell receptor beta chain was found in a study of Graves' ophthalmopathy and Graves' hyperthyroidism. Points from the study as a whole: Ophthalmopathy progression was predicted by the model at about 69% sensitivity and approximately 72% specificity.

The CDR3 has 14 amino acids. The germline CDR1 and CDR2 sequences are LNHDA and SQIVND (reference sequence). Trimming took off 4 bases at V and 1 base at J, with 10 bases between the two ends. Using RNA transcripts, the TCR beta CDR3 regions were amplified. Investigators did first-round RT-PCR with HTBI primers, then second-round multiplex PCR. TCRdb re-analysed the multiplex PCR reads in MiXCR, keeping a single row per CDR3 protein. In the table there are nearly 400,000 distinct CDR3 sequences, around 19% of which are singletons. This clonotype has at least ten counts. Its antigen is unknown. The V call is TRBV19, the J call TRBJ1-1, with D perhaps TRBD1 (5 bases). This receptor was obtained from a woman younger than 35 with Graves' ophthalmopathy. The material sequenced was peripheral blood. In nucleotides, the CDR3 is TGTGCCAGTAGTACGGGACGGGGGAACACTGAAGCTTTCTTT. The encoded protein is CASSTGRGNTEAFF.